Below, one TCR beta chain is given with its context. The data are from a study of T cells in tumors after PD-1 blockade. This table comes from immunoSEQ multiplex PCR, and its TCRdb copy is limited to in-frame clones, with some not included. The sample holds tens of thousands of clones, 79% seen once. This CDR3 has 16 amino acids. V was clipped by 1 base and J by 3 bases, with 15 bases between them. Looked up from germline, CDR1 is KGHSH and CDR2 is LQKENI. The chain carries TRBV18 and TRBJ1-1; maybe TRBD1 (6 bases). The receptor was isolated from a human donor with basal cell carcinoma. Sample: PBMCs, taken before anti-PD-1 treatment. CDR3 amino acids: CASSPRLPRGDTEAFF. Here the CDR3 DNA reads TGTGCCAGCTCACCACGTTTGCCCAGGGGTGACACTGAAGCTTTCTTT.